The entry below describes one TCR beta chain. V was shortened by 0 bases and J by 2 bases, with 13 bases between the two germline ends. The CDR3 contains 16 residues. In germline, CDR1 is GTSNPN, CDR2 SVGIG (reference sequence). Sequencing used immunoSEQ multiplex PCR; TCRdb keeps in-frame clones, though not all of them. The sample lists roughly 94,000 clones, roughly 84% occurring once. This specimen belongs to a study of control samples from healthy donors and cancer patients. The sequenced sample consisted of PBMCs. The chain employs TRBV30 and TRBJ2-2; D ambiguous. This clonotype was sampled from a man between 65 and 80 years old with lung cancer. This CDR3 is CAWSVLGRLNTGELFF. In DNA, the CDR3 is TGTGCCTGGAGTGTACTGGGCAGGCTTAACACCGGGGAGCTGTTTTTT.